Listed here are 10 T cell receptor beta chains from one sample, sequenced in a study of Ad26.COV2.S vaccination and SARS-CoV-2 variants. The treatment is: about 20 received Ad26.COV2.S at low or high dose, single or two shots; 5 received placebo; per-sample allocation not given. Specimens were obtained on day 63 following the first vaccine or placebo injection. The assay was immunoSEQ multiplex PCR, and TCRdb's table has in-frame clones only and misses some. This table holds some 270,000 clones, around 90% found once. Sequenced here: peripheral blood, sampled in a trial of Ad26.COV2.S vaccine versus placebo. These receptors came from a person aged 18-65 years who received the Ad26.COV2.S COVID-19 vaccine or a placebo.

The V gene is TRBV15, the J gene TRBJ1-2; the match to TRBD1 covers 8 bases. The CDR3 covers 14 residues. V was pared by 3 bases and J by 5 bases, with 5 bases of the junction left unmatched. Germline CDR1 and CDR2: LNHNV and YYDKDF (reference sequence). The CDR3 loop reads CATSSRTGRYGYTF. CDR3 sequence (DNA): TGTGCCACCAGCAGCCGGACAGGGCGGTATGGCTACACCTTC.

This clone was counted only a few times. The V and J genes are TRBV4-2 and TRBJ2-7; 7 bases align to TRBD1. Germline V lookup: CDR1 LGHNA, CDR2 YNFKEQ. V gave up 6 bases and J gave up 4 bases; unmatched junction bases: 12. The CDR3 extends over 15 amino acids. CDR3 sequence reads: CASRQTGTANYEQYF. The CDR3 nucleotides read TGTGCCAGCAGGCAAACCGGGACAGCTAATTACGAGCAGTACTTC.

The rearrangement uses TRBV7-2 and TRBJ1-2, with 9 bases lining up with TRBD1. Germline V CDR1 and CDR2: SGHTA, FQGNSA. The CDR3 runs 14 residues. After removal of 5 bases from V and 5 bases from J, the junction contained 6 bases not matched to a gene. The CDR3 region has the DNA TGTGCCAGCAGCACGGACAGGGGAAGGTATGGCTACACCTTC. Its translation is CASSTDRGRYGYTF.

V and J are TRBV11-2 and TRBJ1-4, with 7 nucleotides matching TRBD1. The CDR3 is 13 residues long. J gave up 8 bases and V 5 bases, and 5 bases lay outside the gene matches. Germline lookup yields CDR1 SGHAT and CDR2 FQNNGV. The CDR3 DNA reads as TGTGCCAGCAGCACATCGACAGGGGAAAAACTGTTTTTT. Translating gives CASSTSTGEKLFF.

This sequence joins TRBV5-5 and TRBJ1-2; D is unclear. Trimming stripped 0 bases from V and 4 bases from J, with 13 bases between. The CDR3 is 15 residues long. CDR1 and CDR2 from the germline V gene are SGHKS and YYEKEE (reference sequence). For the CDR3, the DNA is TGTGCCAGCAGCTTGGGGACGCCCGGCGGCTATGGCTACACCTTC. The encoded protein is CASSLGTPGGYGYTF.

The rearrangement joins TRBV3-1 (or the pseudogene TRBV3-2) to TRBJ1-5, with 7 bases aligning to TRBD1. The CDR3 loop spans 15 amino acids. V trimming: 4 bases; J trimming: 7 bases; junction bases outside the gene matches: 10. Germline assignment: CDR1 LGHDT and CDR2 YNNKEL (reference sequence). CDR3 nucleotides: TGTGCCAGCAGCCTCGGACAGGCCTCAGGGCAGCCCCAGCATTTT. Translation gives CASSLGQASGQPQHF.

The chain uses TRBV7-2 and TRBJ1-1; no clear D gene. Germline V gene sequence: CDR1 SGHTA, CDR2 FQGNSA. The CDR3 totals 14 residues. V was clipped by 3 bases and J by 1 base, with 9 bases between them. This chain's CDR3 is CASSLSPWNTEAFF. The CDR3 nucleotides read TGTGCCAGCAGCTTGTCCCCGTGGAACACTGAAGCTTTCTTT.

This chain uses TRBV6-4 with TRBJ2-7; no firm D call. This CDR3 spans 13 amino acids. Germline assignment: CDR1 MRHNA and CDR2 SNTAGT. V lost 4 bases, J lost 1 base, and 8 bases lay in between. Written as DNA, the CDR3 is TGTGCCAGCAGTGTCGTAGGATCCTACGAGCAGTACTTC. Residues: CASSVVGSYEQYF.

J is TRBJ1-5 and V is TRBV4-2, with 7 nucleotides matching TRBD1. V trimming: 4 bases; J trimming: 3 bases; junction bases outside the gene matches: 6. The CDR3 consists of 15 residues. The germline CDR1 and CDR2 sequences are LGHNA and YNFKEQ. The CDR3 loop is CASSPPGGFNQPQHF. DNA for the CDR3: TGTGCCAGCAGCCCGCCAGGGGGGTTCAATCAGCCCCAGCATTTT.

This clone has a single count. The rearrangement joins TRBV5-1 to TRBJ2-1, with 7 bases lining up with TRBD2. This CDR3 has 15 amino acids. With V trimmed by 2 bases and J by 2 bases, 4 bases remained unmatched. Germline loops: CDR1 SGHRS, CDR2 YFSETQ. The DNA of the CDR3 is TGCGCCAGCAGCTTTCGGGGGGTGACCTACAATGAGCAGTTCTTC. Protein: CASSFRGVTYNEQFF.